This TCR beta chain was observed in a study of OX40 agonist ivuxolimab in advanced cancers. Study-wide results and caveats: More expanded clones were seen, on average, in CD8+ T cells than in CD4+.

The data were produced by immunoSEQ multiplex PCR, yet TCRdb's version contains in-frame clones alone and is incomplete. This sample has some 81,000 clones, with around 80% found just once. The CDR3 length is 16 residues. CDR1 and CDR2 from the germline V gene are SGHVS and FQNEAQ. V shed 6 bases and J 5 bases; nucleotides not matched to a gene: 15. Of note for this clone: What it binds is not known.

The sequenced sample was CD4+ or CD8+ T cells sorted from blood, obtained in a trial of the OX40 agonist ivuxolimab. This rearrangement joins TRBV7-8 to TRBJ2-5; TRBD1 matches at 7 bases. The source of this sequence is an adult with an advanced solid tumor such as melanoma, head and neck, liver or kidney cancer. In DNA form, the CDR3 reads TGTGCCAGCAGTTTATCACCAGACAGGGACGGGGAGACCCAGTACTTC. It encodes CASSLSPDRDGETQYF. The full variable domain, its missing parts supplied by reference TRBV7-8 and TRBJ2-5, is GAGVSQSPRYKVAKRGQDVALRCDPISGHVSLFWYQQALGQGPEFLTYFQNEAQLDKSGLPSDRFFAERPEGSVSTLKIQRTQQEDSAVYLCASSLSPDRDGETQYFGPGTRLLVL.